This T cell receptor beta chain comes out of a study of OX40 agonist ivuxolimab in advanced cancers. Study in general: At doses from 0.01 to 10 mg/kg, patients were given intravenous ivuxolimab every 2 weeks.

The study, taken as a whole, reports: More expanded clones were found, on average, in CD8+ than in CD4+ T cells. Partial responders at 0.1-3.0 mg/kg showed near-lowest clonal expansion.

The CDR3 length is 17 residues. V was pared by 7 bases and J by 6 bases, with 15 bases of the junction left unmatched. CDR1 and CDR2 (germline): SNHLY, FYNNEI. Sequencing was performed with immunoSEQ multiplex PCR; in TCRdb, only in-frame clones are kept and a portion is missing. The table lists 50,000 to 65,000 clones, roughly 90% of them singletons, with approximately 7.9% in the top ten. A note on this clone: The antigen is undetermined.

This TCR was recovered from an adult with an advanced solid tumor such as melanoma, head and neck, liver or kidney cancer. V usage is TRBV2 and J usage is TRBJ2-2; TRBD1 matches 9 bases. Source: CD4+ or CD8+ T cells sorted from blood, taken in a trial of the OX40 agonist ivuxolimab. The CDR3 DNA reads TGTGCCAGCAATATGGAGTGGGACAGGGCTGGCGCCGGGGAGCTGTTTTTT. Protein product: CASNMEWDRAGAGELFF. Drawing the rest from reference TRBV2 and TRBJ2-2, the complete variable domain is EPEVTQTPSHQVTQMGQEVILRCVPISNHLYFYWYRQILGQKVEFLVSFYNNEISEKSEIFDDQFSVERPDGSNFTLKIRSTKLEDSAMYFCASNMEWDRAGAGELFFGEGSRLTVL.